This is a list of T cell receptor beta chains from one sample in a study of PD-L1 blockade in urothelial cancer. Profiled with immunoSEQ multiplex PCR; TCRdb holds only in-frame clones, not every one. The sample has about 87,000 clones; 80% to 90% are singletons. The sample was PBMCs, taken around atezolizumab (anti-PD-L1) treatment. The receptors shown here come from a woman aged 80 or over with urothelial cancer. CDR3s include the opening cysteine and the closing phenylalanine or tryptophan. A D gene is named only where the DNA matches it firmly. Clone size appears in some rows only: once, few, many, or a class for an expanded clone.

abundance: -; j_gene: TRBJ2-2; v_gene: TRBV14; d_gene: -; CDR3aa: CASSPRGRGPANTGELFF; CDR3nt: TGTGCCAGCAGCCCCAGGGGTAGAGGACCGGCGAACACCGGGGAGCTGTTTTTT
abundance: -; j_gene: TRBJ2-7; v_gene: TRBV28; d_gene: TRBD1; CDR3aa: CASSPTGTGPPYEQYF; CDR3nt: TGTGCCAGCAGTCCCACCGGGACAGGTCCTCCCTACGAGCAGTACTTC
abundance: -; j_gene: TRBJ2-2; v_gene: TRBV4-2; d_gene: TRBD2; CDR3aa: CASSRGLAGGTGELFF; CDR3nt: TGTGCCAGCAGCCGAGGACTAGCGGGAGGCACCGGGGAGCTGTTTTTT
abundance: -; j_gene: TRBJ1-1; v_gene: TRBV4-2; d_gene: -; CDR3aa: CASSQERAVNTEAFF; CDR3nt: TGTGCCAGCAGCCAAGAGAGGGCGGTGAACACTGAAGCTTTCTTT
abundance: few; j_gene: TRBJ2-7; v_gene: TRBV5-1; d_gene: TRBD1; CDR3aa: CASSTGTVNPYEQYF; CDR3nt: TGCGCCAGCAGCACCGGGACAGTCAATCCCTACGAGCAGTACTTC
abundance: -; j_gene: TRBJ1-1; v_gene: TRBV14; d_gene: TRBD1; CDR3aa: CASSKGTGGQFTEAFF; CDR3nt: TGTGCCAGCAGCAAAGGGACAGGGGGGCAGTTCACTGAAGCTTTCTTT
abundance: once; j_gene: TRBJ2-7; v_gene: TRBV28; d_gene: -; CDR3aa: CASSTLPFAGVSYEQYF; CDR3nt: TGTGCCAGCAGCACCCTCCCATTTGCAGGGGTGTCCTACGAGCAGTACTTC
abundance: -; j_gene: TRBJ2-7; v_gene: TRBV5-1; d_gene: -; CDR3aa: CASSLEGGPYEQYF; CDR3nt: TGCGCCAGCAGCTTGGAGGGGGGGCCCTACGAGCAGTACTTC
abundance: -; j_gene: TRBJ1-2; v_gene: TRBV5-4; d_gene: TRBD1; CDR3aa: CASRRDGTGFYGYTF; CDR3nt: TGTGCCAGCAGACGAGACGGGACAGGGTTCTATGGCTACACCTTC
abundance: -; j_gene: TRBJ2-5; v_gene: TRBV9; d_gene: TRBD2; CDR3aa: CASSDGPGGGQETQYF; CDR3nt: TGTGCCAGCAGCGACGGTCCCGGGGGGGGACAAGAGACCCAGTACTTC
abundance: -; j_gene: TRBJ1-1; v_gene: TRBV9; d_gene: -; CDR3aa: CASSHLFTGNTEAFF; CDR3nt: TGTGCCAGCAGCCACCTATTCACGGGGAACACTGAAGCTTTCTTT
abundance: -; j_gene: TRBJ2-7; v_gene: TRBV27; d_gene: TRBD2; CDR3aa: CASSPSGSNEQYF; CDR3nt: TGTGCCAGCAGCCCTAGCGGGAGCAACGAGCAGTACTTC
abundance: -; j_gene: TRBJ2-2; v_gene: TRBV5-4; d_gene: -; CDR3aa: CASSLWTVSTGELFF; CDR3nt: TGTGCCAGCAGCCTGTGGACAGTAAGCACCGGGGAGCTGTTTTTT
abundance: -; j_gene: TRBJ2-7; v_gene: TRBV19; d_gene: TRBD1; CDR3aa: CASSPGTVRYEQYF; CDR3nt: TGTGCCAGTAGTCCCGGGACAGTCCGTTACGAGCAGTACTTC
abundance: -; j_gene: TRBJ1-6; v_gene: TRBV5-4; d_gene: TRBD1; CDR3aa: CASSPRTGANSPLHF; CDR3nt: TGTGCCAGCAGCCCGAGGACAGGGGCCAATTCACCCCTCCACTTT
abundance: -; j_gene: TRBJ2-3; v_gene: TRBV29-1; d_gene: TRBD2; CDR3aa: CSVEDGRWDTQYF; CDR3nt: TGCAGCGTTGAAGACGGGAGGTGGGATACGCAGTATTTT
abundance: -; j_gene: TRBJ2-6; v_gene: TRBV5-1; d_gene: -; CDR3aa: CASSLGHESSGANVLTF; CDR3nt: TGCGCCAGCAGCTTGGGACACGAAAGCTCTGGGGCCAACGTCCTGACTTTC
abundance: -; j_gene: TRBJ2-2; v_gene: TRBV4-1; d_gene: TRBD2; CDR3aa: CASSQTPQAWTSNTGELFF; CDR3nt: TGCGCCAGCAGCCAAACGCCCCAGGCGTGGACTAGCAATACCGGGGAGCTGTTTTTT
abundance: -; j_gene: TRBJ2-5; v_gene: TRBV5-1; d_gene: TRBD1; CDR3aa: CASSSGQTQETQYF; CDR3nt: TGCGCCAGCAGCTCGGGACAGACACAAGAGACCCAGTACTTC
abundance: -; j_gene: TRBJ2-7; v_gene: TRBV18; d_gene: TRBD2; CDR3aa: CASSPPTSGSSLKQYF; CDR3nt: TGTGCCAGCTCACCCCCGACTAGCGGGAGCTCTTTAAAGCAGTACTTC
abundance: -; j_gene: TRBJ2-6; v_gene: TRBV5-1; d_gene: -; CDR3aa: CASSSRQPARANVLTF; CDR3nt: TGCGCCAGCAGCTCCCGACAGCCTGCTCGGGCCAACGTCCTGACTTTC
abundance: -; j_gene: TRBJ2-1; v_gene: TRBV5-1; d_gene: TRBD2; CDR3aa: CASSGLAGSNEQFF; CDR3nt: TGCGCCAGCAGCGGACTAGCGGGCAGCAATGAGCAGTTCTTC
abundance: -; j_gene: TRBJ1-3; v_gene: TRBV19; d_gene: -; CDR3aa: CASSMRGNSGNTIYF; CDR3nt: TGTGCCAGTAGTATGAGAGGGAACTCTGGAAACACCATATATTTT
abundance: -; j_gene: TRBJ1-1; v_gene: TRBV10-3; d_gene: -; CDR3aa: CAIAAFGGGTSTEAFF; CDR3nt: TGTGCCATCGCTGCCTTTGGGGGAGGTACTAGCACTGAAGCTTTCTTT
abundance: few; j_gene: TRBJ2-2; v_gene: TRBV7-9; d_gene: TRBD1; CDR3aa: CASSHWTGGRTGELFF; CDR3nt: TGTGCCAGCAGCCATTGGACAGGGGGCCGTACCGGGGAGCTGTTTTTT
abundance: -; j_gene: TRBJ2-7; v_gene: TRBV2; d_gene: TRBD1; CDR3aa: CASSRGTALAYEQYF; CDR3nt: TGTGCCAGCAGTCGAGGGACAGCCTTGGCCTACGAGCAGTACTTC
abundance: -; j_gene: TRBJ2-5; v_gene: TRBV2; d_gene: -; CDR3aa: CASSEDSGETQYF; CDR3nt: TGTGCCAGCAGTGAAGATAGTGGTGAGACCCAGTACTTC